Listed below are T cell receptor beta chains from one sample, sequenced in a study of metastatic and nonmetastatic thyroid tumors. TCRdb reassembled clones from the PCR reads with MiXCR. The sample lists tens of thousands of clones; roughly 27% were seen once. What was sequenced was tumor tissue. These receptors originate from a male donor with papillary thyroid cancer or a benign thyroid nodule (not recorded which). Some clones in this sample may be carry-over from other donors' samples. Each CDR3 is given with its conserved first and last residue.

CDR3 protein: CASSSPGGRQGTNYGYTF
J gene: TRBJ1-2
V gene: TRBV7-9
CDR3 length: 18

CDR3 protein: CSASGTGTLPQFF
J gene: TRBJ2-1
V gene: TRBV20-1
CDR3 length: 13

CDR3 protein: CASSLPSSATQYF
J gene: TRBJ2-5
V gene: TRBV27
CDR3 length: 13

CDR3 protein: CASSSGQGHGYTF
J gene: TRBJ1-2
V gene: TRBV11-2
CDR3 length: 13

CDR3 protein: CASSPGGIDYGYTF
J gene: TRBJ1-2
V gene: TRBV6-4
CDR3 length: 14

CDR3 protein: CASSYSLTEAFF
J gene: TRBJ1-1
V gene: TRBV19
CDR3 length: 12

CDR3 protein: CASVDRGTNTEAFF
J gene: TRBJ1-1
V gene: TRBV19
CDR3 length: 14

CDR3 protein: CASSLRDLFGNTIYF
J gene: TRBJ1-3
V gene: TRBV4-1
CDR3 length: 15

CDR3 protein: CSAGTGYEQYF
J gene: TRBJ2-7
V gene: TRBV20-1
CDR3 length: 11

CDR3 protein: CASSQELSVYEQYF
J gene: TRBJ2-7
V gene: TRBV4-1
CDR3 length: 14

CDR3 protein: CASSLSGHRSYSNQPQHF
J gene: TRBJ1-5
V gene: TRBV28
CDR3 length: 18

CDR3 protein: CASSYTDSRVNEQYF
J gene: TRBJ2-7
V gene: TRBV6-5
CDR3 length: 15

CDR3 protein: CASSLDVDTQYF
J gene: TRBJ2-3
V gene: TRBV7-2
CDR3 length: 12

CDR3 protein: CASNQGMLYEQYF
J gene: TRBJ2-7
V gene: TRBV2
CDR3 length: 13

CDR3 protein: CASSPTGTPEAFF
J gene: TRBJ1-1
V gene: TRBV7-2
CDR3 length: 13

CDR3 protein: CASSLQRRDYNEQFF
J gene: TRBJ2-1
V gene: TRBV7-8
CDR3 length: 15

CDR3 protein: CASSGSGGNQPQHF
J gene: TRBJ1-5
V gene: TRBV2
CDR3 length: 14

CDR3 protein: CAWSVRRALEQYF
J gene: TRBJ2-7
V gene: TRBV30
CDR3 length: 13

CDR3 protein: CASSFFSWRGGNEQFF
J gene: TRBJ2-1
V gene: TRBV11-2
CDR3 length: 16

CDR3 protein: CASSLTTGYEQYF
J gene: TRBJ2-7
V gene: TRBV7-2
CDR3 length: 13

CDR3 protein: CASSLRREGFGTGANVLTF
J gene: TRBJ2-6
V gene: TRBV4-1
CDR3 length: 19

CDR3 protein: CSATQGGNGYTF
J gene: TRBJ1-2
V gene: TRBV20-1
CDR3 length: 12